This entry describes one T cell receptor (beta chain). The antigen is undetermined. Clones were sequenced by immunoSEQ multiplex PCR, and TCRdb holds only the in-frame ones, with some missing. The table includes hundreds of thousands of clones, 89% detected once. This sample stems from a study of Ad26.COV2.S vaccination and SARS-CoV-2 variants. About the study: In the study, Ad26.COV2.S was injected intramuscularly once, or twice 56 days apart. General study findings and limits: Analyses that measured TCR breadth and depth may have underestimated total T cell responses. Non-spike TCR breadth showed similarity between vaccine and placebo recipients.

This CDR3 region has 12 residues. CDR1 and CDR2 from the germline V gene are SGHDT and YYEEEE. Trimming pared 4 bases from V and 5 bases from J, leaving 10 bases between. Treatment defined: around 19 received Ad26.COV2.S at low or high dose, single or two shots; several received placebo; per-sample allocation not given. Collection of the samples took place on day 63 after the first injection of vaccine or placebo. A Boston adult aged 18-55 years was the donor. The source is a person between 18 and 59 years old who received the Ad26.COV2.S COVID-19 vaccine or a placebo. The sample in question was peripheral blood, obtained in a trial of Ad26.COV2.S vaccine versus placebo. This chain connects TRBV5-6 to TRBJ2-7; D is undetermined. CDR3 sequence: CASSQTRDEQYF. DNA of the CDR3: TGTGCCAGCAGCCAGACACGGGACGAGCAGTACTTC.